These 28 T cell receptor beta chains share one sample of origin, sequenced in a study of blood T cell repertoires in COVID-19. The method was immunoSEQ multiplex PCR; TCRdb's version includes in-frame clones alone and lacks a portion of them. The sample gives over 350,000 clones, roughly 88% of which show up once; approximately 1% is in the top ten. Source material: PBMCs or T cells enriched from blood (not recorded which). The receptors shown here come from a woman in her thirties with acute COVID-19.

The chain employs TRBV12-3 or TRBV12-4 and TRBJ1-5; D is possibly TRBD1 (5 bases). V was trimmed by 5 bases and J by 3 bases, leaving 8 bases between them. The length of the CDR3 is 13 residues. The CDR3 nucleotides are TGTGCCAGCAGTCCCAGGGCCAATCAGCCCCAGCATTTT. Encoded protein: CASSPRANQPQHF.

This rearrangement joins TRBV19 to TRBJ1-4; no reliable D call. CDR3 size: 15 residues. Germline CDR1 reads LNHDA; CDR2 reads SQIVND (reference sequence). Trimming removed 3 bases at V and 4 bases at J, with 12 bases between. The CDR3 DNA reads as TGTGCCAGTAGTATTTGGGCCGTCCGTAATGAAAAACTGTTTTTT. Translation gives CASSIWAVRNEKLFF.

The CDR3 DNA sequence: TGTGCCAGCAGGTTAGACAGGGGAAACGAGCAGTTCTTC. It specifies CASRLDRGNEQFF. J is TRBJ2-1 and V is TRBV2; 8 bases map to TRBD1. CDR3 length equals 13 residues. V gave up 6 bases and J gave up 10 bases; unmatched junction bases: 8. CDR1 and CDR2 from the germline V gene are SNHLY and FYNNEI.

This sequence joins TRBV9 and TRBJ1-1, with 9 nucleotides matching TRBD1. This CDR3 is built from 14 residues. The germline V gene has CDR1 SGDLS and CDR2 YYNGEE. Trimming at V came to 4 bases and at J to 1 base, leaving 2 bases not matched to a gene. The CDR3 DNA reads TGTGCCAGCAGCCGACAGGGGGGGAACACTGAAGCTTTCTTT. Protein product: CASSRQGGNTEAFF.

The chain couples TRBV12-3 or TRBV12-4 to TRBJ1-5, with D possibly matching TRBD1 (6 bases). This CDR3 spans 11 amino acids. The V end was cut by 8 bases, the J end by 9 bases, with 11 bases between. CDR3 DNA sequence: TGTGCCAGCGCAGGGGCGATGCCCCAGCATTTT. It encodes CASAGAMPQHF.

This chain connects TRBV7-3 to TRBJ1-2; 7 nucleotides align to TRBD1. There are 15 residues in the CDR3. CDR1 is SGHTA and CDR2 is FQGTGA in the germline V gene. V lost 3 bases to trimming and J lost 2 bases; unmatched junction nucleotides: 6. This chain's CDR3 is CASSFQGGGNYGYTF. The DNA of the CDR3 is TGTGCCAGCAGCTTTCAGGGGGGAGGAAACTATGGCTACACCTTC.

V and J are TRBV19 and TRBJ2-7, with no clear D. Trimming left V 4 bases short and J 4 bases short, with 8 bases between. Germline lookup yields CDR1 LNHDA and CDR2 SQIVND (reference sequence). This CDR3 has 12 residues. The CDR3 protein is CASSNRLYEQYF. CDR3 sequence (DNA): TGTGCCAGTAGTAATAGATTATACGAGCAGTACTTC. Full variable domain (rest looked up from reference TRBV19 and TRBJ2-7): DGGITQSPKYLFRKEGQNVTLSCEQNLNHDAMYWYRQDPGQGLRLIYYSQIVNDFQKGDIAEGYSVSREKKESFPLTVTSAQKNPTAFYLCASSNRLYEQYFGPGTRLTVT.

The chain joins TRBV19 to TRBJ1-4; D gene unclear. This CDR3 is built from 13 residues. In germline, CDR1 is LNHDA, CDR2 SQIVND (reference sequence). V lost 4 bases and J lost 7, with 10 bases in between. This CDR3 reads CASSRAGGEKLFF. Here the CDR3 DNA reads TGTGCCAGTAGTAGGGCAGGAGGTGAAAAACTGTTTTTT.

The chain uses TRBV21-1 and TRBJ2-7; TRBD2 is the table's D call, not checked against the DNA. TRBV21-1 is termed a pseudogene. The CDR3 has 18 residues. The DNA for the CDR3 is TGTGCCAGCAGCAAGTCCCCTGATGTCCTAACGCCGTCCTACGAGCAGTACTTC. Translated: CASSKSPDVLTPSYEQYF.

The gene calls are TRBV4-3 and TRBJ2-1; a possible D gene is TRBD2 (5 bases). This CDR3 contains 13 residues. V was pared by 4 bases and J by 7 bases, with 11 bases between. Germline CDR1 reads LGHNA; CDR2 reads YSLEER. Here the CDR3 DNA reads TGCGCCAGCAGCCCACTCCGGGAAAATGAGCAGTTCTTC. Protein sequence: CASSPLRENEQFF.

CDR3 coding DNA: TGCGCCAGCAGCTTGGACCCCGGGACAGGCGGTCAGCCCCAGCATTTT. It specifies CASSLDPGTGGQPQHF. The genes are TRBV5-1 and TRBJ1-5; 8 bases map to TRBD1. CDR1 is SGHRS, CDR2 YFSETQ, per germline. This CDR3 is built from 16 residues. The V segment lost 0 bases and the J segment 6 bases; nucleotides outside the gene matches: 8. Full variable domain (remainder filled in from reference TRBV5-1 and TRBJ1-5): KAGVTQTPRYLIKTRGQQVTLSCSPISGHRSVSWYQQTPGQGLQFLFEYFSETQRNKGNFPGRFSGRQFSNSRSEMNVSTLELGDSALYLCASSLDPGTGGQPQHFGDGTRLSIL.

The V call is TRBV30, the J call TRBJ1-2, with no clear D. The CDR3 covers 12 residues. Germline V gene lookup returns CDR1 GTSNPN and CDR2 SVGIG (reference sequence). V was trimmed by 2 bases and J by 4 bases, leaving 8 bases between them. As DNA, the CDR3 is TGTGCCTGGAGTACGGGGAGCTATGGCTACACCTTC. Protein product: CAWSTGSYGYTF.

CDR3 sequence (DNA): TGTGCCAGCAGTGAACGAGGACAGGGAAAACCGAACACTGAAGCTTTCTTT. Translation gives CASSERGQGKPNTEAFF. This chain joins TRBV6-1 and TRBJ1-1, with 8 nucleotides matching TRBD1. The germline V gene has CDR1 MNHNS and CDR2 SASEGT. This CDR3 is built from 17 residues. V was clipped by 2 bases and J by 1 base; unmatched bases: 9.

This chain links TRBV6-1 with TRBJ2-7, with 7 nucleotides matching TRBD1. The V gene end was trimmed by 2 bases and the J gene end by 0 bases; junction bases not matched to a gene: 10. The CDR3 sequence is 17 residues long. Germline lookup yields CDR1 MNHNS and CDR2 SASEGT. The CDR3 DNA sequence: TGTGCCAGCAGTGAAAGTAGAATAGGGGGCGGCTCCTACGAGCAGTACTTC. Amino acid sequence: CASSESRIGGGSYEQYF.

J is TRBJ2-7 and V is TRBV30; 8 nucleotides agree with TRBD1. The CDR3 spans 14 residues. The germline V gene encodes CDR1 GTSNPN and CDR2 SVGIG (reference sequence). V was clipped by 5 bases and J by 0 bases; unmatched bases: 6. The chain's CDR3 is CAWGDRGSSYEQYF. CDR3 coding DNA: TGTGCCTGGGGAGACAGGGGAAGCTCCTACGAGCAGTACTTC. Supplemented by reference TRBV30 and TRBJ2-7, the full variable domain reads SQTIHQWPATLVQPVGSPLSLECTVEGTSNPNLYWYRQAAGRGLQLLFYSVGIGQISSEVPQNLSASRPQDRQFILSSKKLLLSDSGFYLCAWGDRGSSYEQYFGPGTRLTVT.

The chain is built from TRBV25-1 and TRBJ1-1, with D perhaps TRBD1 (6 bases). The V end was cut by 6 bases, the J end by 2 bases, with 10 bases between. CDR3 length equals 13 residues. Germline V gives CDR1 MGHDK, CDR2 SYGVNS. This CDR3 is CASRTQGNTEAFF. CDR3 sequence (DNA): TGTGCCAGCAGGACACAGGGCAACACTGAAGCTTTCTTT.

The rearrangement joins TRBV6-5 to TRBJ1-1; 10 positions match TRBD1. This CDR3 comprises 13 residues. Germline CDR1 and CDR2: MNHEY and SVGAGI. J lost 6 bases, V lost 2 bases, and 0 bases had no gene match. The CDR3 DNA is TGTGCCAGCAGTTACGGGACAGGGGCTGAAGCTTTCTTT. Amino acid sequence: CASSYGTGAEAFF.

The chain couples TRBV11-2 to TRBJ1-5; tentative D call: TRBD1 (6 bases). Germline values: CDR1 SGHAT, CDR2 FQNNGV. There are 14 residues in the CDR3. V was cut by 5 bases and J by 7 bases, with 15 bases left in between. The CDR3 coding sequence is TGTGCCAGCAGCGCAAACAGGGATCAGCAGCCCCAGCATTTT. Its protein product is CASSANRDQQPQHF.

V is TRBV18 and J is TRBJ1-4; D is undetermined. This CDR3 is built from 17 residues. V was pared by 3 bases and J by 0 bases, with 14 bases between. CDR1 is KGHSH, CDR2 LQKENI, per germline. CDR3 nucleotides: TGTGCCAGCTCACCTGCGATCCGAACAGCAACTAATGAAAAACTGTTTTTT. Translated, it gives CASSPAIRTATNEKLFF.

The gene calls are TRBV10-3 and TRBJ1-1; TRBD1 matches 7 bases. The trim removed 4 bases at V and 2 bases at J, leaving 4 bases unmatched. Looked up from germline, CDR1 is ENHRY and CDR2 is SYGVKD. The CDR3 is made up of 14 amino acids. Here the CDR3 reads CAISAYRGNTEAFF. The CDR3 DNA reads TGTGCCATCAGTGCCTACAGGGGAAACACTGAAGCTTTCTTT.

The chain joins TRBV4-1 to TRBJ1-1; a possible D gene is TRBD1 (5 bases). V was cut by 5 bases and J by 0 bases, with 16 bases left in between. This CDR3 contains 16 residues. Germline assignment: CDR1 MGHRA and CDR2 YSYEKL. The CDR3 coding sequence is TGCGCCAGCAGCTCGGGTCGACAGTCTATGAACACTGAAGCTTTCTTT. Translating gives CASSSGRQSMNTEAFF.

The J gene is TRBJ1-4, the V gene TRBV29-1, with D maybe TRBD1 (5 bases). CDR1 SQVTM and CDR2 ANQGSEA come from the germline V gene. This CDR3 comprises 18 residues. Deletions cut 6 bases from V and 0 bases from J, with 23 bases between. For the CDR3, the DNA is TGCAGCGTAGGGTTGTTAGCGGGGGAGAGAGCAACTAATGAAAAACTGTTTTTT. Translation: CSVGLLAGERATNEKLFF.

The chain uses TRBV5-1 and TRBJ2-7; TRBD1 matches at 9 bases. Germline loops: CDR1 SGHRS, CDR2 YFSETQ. The CDR3 length is 16 residues. The V segment lost 3 bases and the J segment 5 bases; nucleotides outside the gene matches: 12. CDR3 loop: CASSWGGTGRENEQYF. The CDR3 nucleotides are TGCGCCAGCAGCTGGGGTGGGACAGGGCGAGAAAACGAGCAGTACTTC.

This chain links TRBV19 with TRBJ1-5; the match to TRBD1 covers 7 bases. The junction had 8 bases not matched to a gene; V was cut back by 6 bases and J by 3 bases. Germline assignment: CDR1 LNHDA and CDR2 SQIVND (reference sequence). There are 15 residues in the CDR3. The CDR3 loop is CASSRTGRDNQPQHF. As DNA, the CDR3 is TGTGCCAGTAGCCGGACAGGACGTGACAATCAGCCCCAGCATTTT. The full variable domain, with the rest looked up from reference TRBV19 and TRBJ1-5, is DGGITQSPKYLFRKEGQNVTLSCEQNLNHDAMYWYRQDPGQGLRLIYYSQIVNDFQKGDIAEGYSVSREKKESFPLTVTSAQKNPTAFYLCASSRTGRDNQPQHFGDGTRLSIL.

This clone was seen a single time. The rearrangement links TRBV6-6 to TRBJ1-1; D may be TRBD1 (6 bases). The CDR3 has 14 amino acids. The V end was cut by 4 bases, the J end by 4 bases, with 13 bases between. CDR1 MNHNY and CDR2 SVGAGI come from the germline V gene (reference sequence). The CDR3 reads CASSSNQGSTEAFF. The CDR3 DNA reads as TGTGCCAGCAGTTCTAATCAGGGGTCCACTGAAGCTTTCTTT.

V is TRBV21-1 and J is TRBJ2-3; TRBD2 is taken as the D call from the table, unchecked against the DNA. TRBV21-1 is a listed pseudogene. The CDR3 has 16 residues. The CDR3, as DNA: TGTGCCAGCAGCAAATCCGAGCTGCCGGGCACAGATACGCAGTATTTT. Encoded protein: CASSKSELPGTDTQYF.

CDR3 coding DNA: TGTGCCAGCAGCCGCGGACAGCTCGAGTCACCCCTCCACTTT. As protein: CASSRGQLESPLHF. The V call is TRBV3-1 (or the pseudogene TRBV3-2), the J call TRBJ1-6, with a possible D match to TRBD1 (6 bases). The V gene's germline CDR1 is LGHDT and CDR2 YNNKEL (reference sequence). Trimming removed 4 bases at V and 10 bases at J, with 14 bases between. This CDR3 is 14 amino acids long.

The rearrangement joins TRBV19 to TRBJ2-2, with 10 positions matching TRBD1. Germline CDR1 and CDR2: LNHDA and SQIVND (reference sequence). The J segment lost 2 bases and the V segment lost 5 bases, leaving 11 bases of the junction unmatched. The CDR3 totals 18 residues. The CDR3: CASSPRPGQGSNTGELFF. Written as DNA, the CDR3 is TGTGCCAGTAGTCCGAGACCGGGACAGGGGTCTAACACCGGGGAGCTGTTTTTT.